These 5 T cell receptor beta chains were all obtained from the same sample, sequenced in a study of blood T cells in healthy people across ages. Together with a sample-barcoded 5' primer, a J-beta primer mix was included in a second PCR lasting roughly 6 to 12 cycles. Each CDR3 protein gets one entry after TCRdb re-called the 5' RACE reads with MiXCR. The sample has approximately 1.5 million distinct CDR3 sequences; about 32% are singletons. The sequenced sample was blood. These receptors came from a woman aged 30 to 39 in good health.

V and J are TRBV5-1 and TRBJ2-1; 7 nucleotides align to TRBD2. J was trimmed by 10 bases and V by 3 bases; bases with no gene match: 16. The germline V gene has CDR1 SGHRS and CDR2 YFSETQ. The CDR3 totals 16 residues. DNA of the CDR3: TGCGCCAGCAGCTCCCACCTGAGCGGGGCCTCGGGAGAGCAGTTCTTC. It encodes CASSSHLSGASGEQFF.

The CDR3 DNA follows: TGTGCCAGCAGCTTAGAATTAGGGAATGGCTACACCTTC. Amino acids: CASSLELGNGYTF. The chain employs TRBV7-9 and TRBJ1-2; the D is unclear. The CDR3 sequence is 13 residues long. V lost 1 base to trimming and J lost 6 bases, with 9 bases between them. The germline gives CDR1 SEHNR, CDR2 FQNEAQ (reference sequence). Variable domain in full (rest from reference TRBV7-9 and TRBJ1-2): DTGVSQNPRHKITKRGQNVTFRCDPISEHNRLYWYRQTLGQGPEFLTYFQNEAQLEKSRLLSDRFSAERPKGSFSTLEIQRTEQGDSAMYLCASSLELGNGYTFGSGTRLTVV.

The chain is built from TRBV7-2 and TRBJ2-3; TRBD2 agrees at 10 bases. This CDR3 has 13 amino acids. The ends lost 11 bases at V and 2 bases at J; junction bases unmatched: 4. Looked up from germline, CDR1 is SGHTA and CDR2 is FQGNSA. The CDR3 sequence: CAAGTSATDTQYF. The CDR3 DNA reads as TGTGCCGCTGGGACTAGCGCCACAGATACGCAGTATTTT.

This clonotype has just one count. The J gene is TRBJ1-5, the V gene TRBV30; D unresolved. Deletions cut 0 bases from V and 0 bases from J, with 9 bases between. There are 15 residues in the CDR3. Germline V gene lookup returns CDR1 GTSNPN and CDR2 SVGIG (reference sequence). CDR3 sequence: CAWSVGGISNQPQHF. The CDR3 coding sequence is TGTGCCTGGAGTGTTGGCGGGATTAGCAATCAGCCCCAGCATTTT. The variable domain in full, completed from reference TRBV30 and TRBJ1-5, reads SQTIHQWPATLVQPVGSPLSLECTVEGTSNPNLYWYRQAAGRGLQLLFYSVGIGQISSEVPQNLSASRPQDRQFILSSKKLLLSDSGFYLCAWSVGGISNQPQHFGDGTRLSIL.

A note on this clonotype: Relative to the germline gene, one junction end is altered; a read error may explain this. The chain employs TRBV20-1 and TRBJ2-3, with a tentative D call TRBD2 (6 bases). This CDR3 comprises 15 residues. CDR1 is DFQATT and CDR2 is SNEGSKA in the germline V gene (reference sequence). The CDR3 sequence is CGADGGEGTENTQYF. The DNA of the CDR3 is TGCGGTGCCGACGGAGGGGAAGGGACGGAAAATACGCAGTATTTT.